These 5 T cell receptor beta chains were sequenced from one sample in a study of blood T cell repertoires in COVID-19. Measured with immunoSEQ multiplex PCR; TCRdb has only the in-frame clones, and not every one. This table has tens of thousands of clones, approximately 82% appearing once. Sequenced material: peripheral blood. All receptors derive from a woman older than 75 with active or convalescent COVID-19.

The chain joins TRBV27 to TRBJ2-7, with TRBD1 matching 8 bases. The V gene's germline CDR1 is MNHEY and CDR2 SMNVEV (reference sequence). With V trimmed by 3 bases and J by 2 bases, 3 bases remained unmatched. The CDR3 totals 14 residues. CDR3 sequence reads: CASSFRGRPYEQYF. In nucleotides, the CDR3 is TGTGCCAGCAGTTTCAGGGGGCGTCCCTACGAGCAGTACTTC.

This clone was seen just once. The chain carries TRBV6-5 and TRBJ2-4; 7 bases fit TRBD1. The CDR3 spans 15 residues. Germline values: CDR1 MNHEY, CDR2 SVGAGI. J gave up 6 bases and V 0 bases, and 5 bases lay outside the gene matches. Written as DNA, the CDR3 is TGTGCCAGCAGTTACTCGAGGGACAGTGGAAACATTCAGTACTTC. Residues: CASSYSRDSGNIQYF.

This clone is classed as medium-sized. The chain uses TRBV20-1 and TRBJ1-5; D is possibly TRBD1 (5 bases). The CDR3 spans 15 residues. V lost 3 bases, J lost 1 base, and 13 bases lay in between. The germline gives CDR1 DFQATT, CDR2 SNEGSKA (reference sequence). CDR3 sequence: CSASRQGGSNQPQHF. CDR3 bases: TGCAGTGCTAGTCGGCAGGGTGGGAGCAATCAGCCCCAGCATTTT.

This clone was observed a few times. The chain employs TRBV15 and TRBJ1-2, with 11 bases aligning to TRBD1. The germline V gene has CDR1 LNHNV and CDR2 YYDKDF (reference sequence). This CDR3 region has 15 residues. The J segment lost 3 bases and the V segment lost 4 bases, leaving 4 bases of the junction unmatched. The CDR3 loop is CATSKGGQGDYGYTF. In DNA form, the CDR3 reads TGTGCCACCAGCAAAGGGGGACAGGGGGACTATGGCTACACCTTC.

As DNA, the CDR3 is TGTGCCAGCAGTTTTTCCCCCGGCACGACAGGCTACACCTTC. This codes for CASSFSPGTTGYTF. V is TRBV27 and J is TRBJ1-2; D unresolved. V lost 3 bases to trimming and J lost 8 bases, with 16 bases between them. Germline values: CDR1 MNHEY, CDR2 SMNVEV (reference sequence). The CDR3 is 14 amino acids.